These T cell receptor beta chains were read from a single sample in a study of cytomegalovirus exposure and HLA in healthy donors. Sequencing was performed with immunoSEQ multiplex PCR; in TCRdb, only in-frame clones are kept and a portion is missing. This table holds under 150,000 clones. Sequencing used PBMCs. Receptors originate from a woman aged 40 to 49 in good health and CMV-seronegative. The CDR3 runs from the conserved cysteine through the conserved F or W. D genes are given only for firm matches.

D	V	J	DNA	CDR3
TRBD2	TRBV29-1	TRBJ2-3	TGCAGCGTTGGACTAGCGGGGGCAGATACGCAGTATTTT	CSVGLAGADTQYF
.	TRBV28	TRBJ1-4	TGTGCCAGCAGTTTATTACCACTCGCCAGGGGTACTAATGAAAAACTGTTTTTT	CASSLLPLARGTNEKLFF
TRBD2	TRBV5-4	TRBJ2-3	TGTGCCAGCAGCCCGGGGCGGGGGGCGGACACAGATACGCAGTATTTT	CASSPGRGADTDTQYF
TRBD1	TRBV10-3	TRBJ1-1	TGTGCCATCAGTGAGCGGCAGGGGGACACTGAAGCTTTCTTT	CAISERQGDTEAFF
.	TRBV19	TRBJ2-5	TGTGCCAGTAGTCGTTCCGGGACAGCGGGCGAGACCCAGTACTTC	CASSRSGTAGETQYF
.	TRBV11-2	TRBJ2-1	TGTGCCAGCAGCCCGGGACTTACTTACAATGAGCAGTTCTTC	CASSPGLTYNEQFF
.	TRBV7-9	TRBJ1-5	TGTGCCAGCAGCTTGAACGGGGATCAGCCCCAGCATTTT	CASSLNGDQPQHF
.	TRBV29-1	TRBJ1-1	TGCAGCGTTACCAGGGGATTAATATCTGAAGCTTTCTTT	CSVTRGLISEAFF
.	TRBV4-3	TRBJ1-2	TGCGCCAGCAGCCAAGGGAGTGGGAGCGGGGTTAACTATGGCTACACCTTC	CASSQGSGSGVNYGYTF
.	TRBV9	TRBJ1-2	TGTGCCAGCAGCGTAGAACAAGGGGACTATGGCTACACCTTC	CASSVEQGDYGYTF
TRBD2	TRBV5-1	TRBJ2-1	TGCGCCAGCAGCGCAATGACTAGCGGGGAGTACAATGAGCAGTTCTTC	CASSAMTSGEYNEQFF
TRBD1	TRBV7-9	TRBJ1-3	TGTGCCAGCAGCTTGGGACAGGGGGCCAGAAGAAACGGAAACACCATATATTTT	CASSLGQGARRNGNTIYF
TRBD1	TRBV10-3	TRBJ1-4	TGTGCCATCAGTGGCTCGACAGGGGCAACTAATGAAAAACTGTTTTTT	CAISGSTGATNEKLFF
TRBD2	TRBV4-2	TRBJ2-1	TGTGCCAGCAGCCAGCCCGAGGGACTAGCGGGTTCACCAAGGGACAATGAGCAGTTCTTC	CASSQPEGLAGSPRDNEQFF
TRBD2	TRBV7-8	TRBJ2-3	TGTGCCAGCAGCCTTAGCGGGGGGGCGCAGACGCAGTATTTT	CASSLSGGAQTQYF
TRBD1	TRBV5-1	TRBJ1-2	TGCGCCAGCAGCTCCTCTACAGGGGGCTACGAAGGCTACACCTTC	CASSSSTGGYEGYTF
.	TRBV11-2	TRBJ1-3	TGTGCCAGCAGCTTAGACAGGGCTGGAAACACCATATATTTT	CASSLDRAGNTIYF
.	TRBV5-1	TRBJ2-1	TGCGCCAGCAGCTTGTCGGCAGGGTTTAACAATGAGCAGTTCTTC	CASSLSAGFNNEQFF
TRBD2	TRBV7-3	TRBJ2-1	TGTGCCAGCAGCTCCGGACTAGCCGGGGGCAATGAGCAGTTCTTC	CASSSGLAGGNEQFF
TRBD1	TRBV6-5	TRBJ2-7	TGTGCCAGCAGCACGGCCGGGACAGGTAACTACGAGCAGTACTTC	CASSTAGTGNYEQYF
.	TRBV19	TRBJ2-1	TGTGCCAGTAGTAGAGGACTACCGAATGAACAGTTCTTC	CASSRGLPNEQFF
TRBD1	TRBV18	TRBJ1-1	TGTGCCAGCTCACCTCGGACAGGGGGCCTGAACACTGAAGCTTTCTTT	CASSPRTGGLNTEAFF
.	TRBV7-8	TRBJ2-1	TGTGCCAGCAGCTTAGATCCAGGGCGAGATGAGCAGTTCTTC	CASSLDPGRDEQFF
.	TRBV4-3	TRBJ2-2	TGCGCCAGCAGCCAACAGGGGAAGCACGGGGAGCTGTTTTTT	CASSQQGKHGELFF
.	TRBV5-6	TRBJ2-4	TGTGCCAGCAGCTTGCCGGGTGCCAAAAACATTCAGTACTTC	CASSLPGAKNIQYF
TRBD1	TRBV5-1	TRBJ1-2	TGCGCCAGCAGCTTTGACAGGGAGAATGGCTACACCTTC	CASSFDRENGYTF
TRBD1	TRBV19	TRBJ2-2	TGTGCCAGTCGACAGGGCAACACCGGGGAGCTGTTTTTT	CASRQGNTGELFF
TRBD1	TRBV19	TRBJ1-1	TGTGCCAGTAGTGCGGACAGGGAGACTGAAGCTTTCTTT	CASSADRETEAFF
.	TRBV19	TRBJ2-4	TGTGCCAGTAGTATTAAGAGGGAGATTAACACCAAAAACATTCAGTACTTC	CASSIKREINTKNIQYF
.	TRBV7-3	TRBJ1-1	TGTGCCAGCAGCAGCACAGGGAACACTGAAGCTTTCTTT	CASSSTGNTEAFF
TRBD1	TRBV10-3	TRBJ2-5	TGTGCCATCAGCGATGGACAGGGGGTGGAGACCCAGTACTTC	CAISDGQGVETQYF
TRBD1	TRBV28	TRBJ1-1	TGTGCCAGCAGTCAATGGACAGGTTGGACTGAAGCTTTCTTT	CASSQWTGWTEAFF
.	TRBV5-1	TRBJ1-6	TGCGCCAGCAGCCCCGGGAGCTCCTATAATTCACCCCTCCACTTT	CASSPGSSYNSPLHF
TRBD2	TRBV9	TRBJ2-1	TGTGCCAGCAGCTCCCGGACTAGCGGGGGGTACAATGAGCAGTTCTTC	CASSSRTSGGYNEQFF
.	TRBV6-4	TRBJ2-1	TGTGCCAGCAGTGACTCGGGGCGGGGGCCCTCCTACAATGAGCAGTTCTTC	CASSDSGRGPSYNEQFF
.	TRBV5-1	TRBJ1-3	TGCGCCAGCAGCTTAGCCCCAAACTCACGGACTCCAAACACCATATATTTT	CASSLAPNSRTPNTIYF
.	TRBV5-4	TRBJ1-1	TGTGCCAGCAGCGCGGACACAAAGGGGACTGAAGCTTTCTTT	CASSADTKGTEAFF
.	TRBV2	TRBJ1-6	TGTGCCAGCAATGAAGGGTGGGGAGCCAATTCACCCCTCCACTTT	CASNEGWGANSPLHF
.	TRBV9	TRBJ1-2	TGTGCCAGCAGCATCCGACAGTATAGCGGCTACACCTTC	CASSIRQYSGYTF
.	TRBV7-2	TRBJ2-5	TGTGCCAGCAGCGACAGACGGGGAGGACAAGAGACCCAGTACTTC	CASSDRRGGQETQYF
TRBD1	TRBV19	TRBJ2-3	TGTGCCAGTAGTGTCGACAGGGCCAGCACAGATACGCAGTATTTT	CASSVDRASTDTQYF
TRBD1	TRBV5-1	TRBJ2-2	TGCGCCAGCAGCTTGGCGACAGGGCTAGGCACCGGGGAGCTGTTTTTT	CASSLATGLGTGELFF
TRBD2	TRBV5-4	TRBJ2-5	TGTGCCAGCAGCCAGAGCGGGGGGGCCGGGGAGACCCAGTACTTC	CASSQSGGAGETQYF
.	TRBV7-2	TRBJ1-2	TGTGCCAGCCGCAATGGGGGAGGGGGAGGCCTCGGTGGCTACACCTTC	CASRNGGGGGLGGYTF